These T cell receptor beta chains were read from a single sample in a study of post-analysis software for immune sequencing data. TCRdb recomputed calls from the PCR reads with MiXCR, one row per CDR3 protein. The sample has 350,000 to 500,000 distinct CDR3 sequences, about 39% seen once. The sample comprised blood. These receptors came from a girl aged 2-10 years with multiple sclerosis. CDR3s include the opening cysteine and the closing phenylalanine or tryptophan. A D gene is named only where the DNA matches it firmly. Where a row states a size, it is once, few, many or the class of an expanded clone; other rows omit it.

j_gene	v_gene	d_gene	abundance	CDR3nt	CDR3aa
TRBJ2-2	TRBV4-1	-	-	TGCGCCAGCAGCCAAGATGGGGGCCGAACCGGGGAGCTGTTTTTT	CASSQDGGRTGELFF
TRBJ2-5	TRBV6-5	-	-	TGTGCCAGCGGTCCATCCCAACAAGAGACCCAGTACTTC	CASGPSQQETQYF
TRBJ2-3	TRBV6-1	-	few	TGTGCCAGCAGAGACTACCACTTGACAGATACGCAGTATTTT	CASRDYHLTDTQYF
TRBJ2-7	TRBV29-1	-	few	TGCAGCGTTCGGGGGAATTACGAGCAGTACTTC	CSVRGNYEQYF
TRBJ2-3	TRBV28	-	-	TGTGCCAGCAGTCCCCACGGGGGACCAGATACGCAGTATTTT	CASSPHGGPDTQYF
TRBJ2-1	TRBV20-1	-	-	TGCAGTGCTTCCCGGACACATTACAATGAGCAGTTCTTC	CSASRTHYNEQFF
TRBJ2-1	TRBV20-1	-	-	TGCAGTGCTAGAGGGGGGACTGGGGTATACAATGAGCAGTTCTTC	CSARGGTGVYNEQFF
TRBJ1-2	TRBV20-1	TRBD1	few	TGCAGTGCTAGACCCGGGACAGGGCTGGGTGGCTACACCTTC	CSARPGTGLGGYTF
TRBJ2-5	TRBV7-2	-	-	TGTGCCGGCAGCTTAAATAGCCCCGAGACCCAGTACTTC	CAGSLNSPETQYF
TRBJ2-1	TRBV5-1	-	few	TGCGCCAGCAGCGAGACAGAAAACTTGGGGAATGAGCAGTTCTTC	CASSETENLGNEQFF
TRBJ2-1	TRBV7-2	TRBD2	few	TGTGCCAGCAGCTCCTCTGCGGGAGGTTCCTACAATGAGCAGTTCTTC	CASSSSAGGSYNEQFF
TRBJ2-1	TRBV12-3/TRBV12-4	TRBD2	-	TGTGCCAGCAGTTTAGGTAGCGGGAGCTACAATGAGCAGTTCTTC	CASSLGSGSYNEQFF
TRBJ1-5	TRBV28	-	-	TGTGCCAGCAGTTCCCCCGGGACTCTTATAAGCAATCAGCCCCAGCATTTT	CASSSPGTLISNQPQHF
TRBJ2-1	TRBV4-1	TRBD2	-	TGCGCCAGCAGCCAAGGAACCCCCGGGACTAGCGGGGGGGCCTACAATGAGCAGTTCTTC	CASSQGTPGTSGGAYNEQFF
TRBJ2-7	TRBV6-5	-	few	TGTGCCAGCAGTTACACGGGACAATACTACGAGCAGTACTTC	CASSYTGQYYEQYF
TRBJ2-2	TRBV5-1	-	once	TGCGCCAGCAGCGAAGGACAGTTCCCCGGGGAGCTGTTTTTT	CASSEGQFPGELFF
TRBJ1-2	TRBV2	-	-	TGTGCCAGCCGGACTGGCCCGTCGGTTAACTATGGCTACACCTTC	CASRTGPSVNYGYTF
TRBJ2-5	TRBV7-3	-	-	TGTGCCAGCAGCACCCTGCGACAGGCTCGGGAGACCCAGTATTTC	CASSTLRQARETQYF
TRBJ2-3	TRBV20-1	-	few	TGCAGTGCTAGCGGGAGCGGGGATACGCAGTATTTT	CSASGSGDTQYF
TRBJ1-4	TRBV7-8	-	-	TGTGCCAGCAGCTTAGAACGGGGGTTTAATGAAAAACTGTTTTTT	CASSLERGFNEKLFF
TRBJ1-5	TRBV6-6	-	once	TGTGCCAGCAGTTACTTTCGACGAATTAGCAATCAGCCCCAGCATTTT	CASSYFRRISNQPQHF
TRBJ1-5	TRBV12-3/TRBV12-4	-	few	TGTGCCAGCAGTTTAGGGGCCTCCTATAGCAATCAGCCCCAGCATTTT	CASSLGASYSNQPQHF
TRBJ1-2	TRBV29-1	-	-	TGCAGCGTACGGGACCCGAACTATTCTACCTATGGCTACACCTTC	CSVRDPNYSTYGYTF
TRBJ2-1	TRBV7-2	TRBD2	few	TGTGCCAGCAGCTTAAGGTCTCAGCGGGAGGGCCCCTACAATGAGCAGTTCTTC	CASSLRSQREGPYNEQFF
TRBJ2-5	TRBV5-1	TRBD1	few	TGCGCCAGCAGCTTGAGTATCGGGCAGGGGGCGAAGACCCAGTACTTC	CASSLSIGQGAKTQYF
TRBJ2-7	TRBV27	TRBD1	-	TGTGCCAGCAGTTTAAGCCGGGACAGCTTAAAACCCTACGAGCAGTACTTC	CASSLSRDSLKPYEQYF